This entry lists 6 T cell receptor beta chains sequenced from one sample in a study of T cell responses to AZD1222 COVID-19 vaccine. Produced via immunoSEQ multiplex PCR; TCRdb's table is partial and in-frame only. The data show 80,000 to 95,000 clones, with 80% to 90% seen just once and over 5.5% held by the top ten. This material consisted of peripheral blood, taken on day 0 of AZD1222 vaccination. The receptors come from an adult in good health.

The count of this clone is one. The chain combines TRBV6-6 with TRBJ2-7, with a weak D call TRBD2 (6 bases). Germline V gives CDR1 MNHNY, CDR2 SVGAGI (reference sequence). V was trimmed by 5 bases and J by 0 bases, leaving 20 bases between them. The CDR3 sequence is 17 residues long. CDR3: CASSPDWSMGGSYEQYF. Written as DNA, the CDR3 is TGTGCCAGCAGTCCCGACTGGTCGATGGGGGGCTCCTACGAGCAGTACTTC.

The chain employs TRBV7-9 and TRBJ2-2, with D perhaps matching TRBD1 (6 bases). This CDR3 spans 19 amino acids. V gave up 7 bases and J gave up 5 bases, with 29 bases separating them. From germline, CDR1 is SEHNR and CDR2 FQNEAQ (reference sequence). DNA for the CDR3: TGTGCCAGCATCATTAAGATGACGACAGGCTACCAACAGACCGGGGAGCTGTTTTTT. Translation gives CASIIKMTTGYQQTGELFF.

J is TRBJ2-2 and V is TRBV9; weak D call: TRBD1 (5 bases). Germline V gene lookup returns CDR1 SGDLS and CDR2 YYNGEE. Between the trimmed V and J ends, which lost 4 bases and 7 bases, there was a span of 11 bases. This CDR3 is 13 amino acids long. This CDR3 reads CASSPSGIGELFF. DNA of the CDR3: TGTGCCAGCAGCCCTTCAGGGATCGGGGAGCTGTTTTTT.

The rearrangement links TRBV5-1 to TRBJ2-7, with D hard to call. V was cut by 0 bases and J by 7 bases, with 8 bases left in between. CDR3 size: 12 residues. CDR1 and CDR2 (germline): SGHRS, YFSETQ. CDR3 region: CASSLGLREQYF. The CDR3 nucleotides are TGCGCCAGCAGCTTGGGGCTCAGGGAGCAGTACTTC.

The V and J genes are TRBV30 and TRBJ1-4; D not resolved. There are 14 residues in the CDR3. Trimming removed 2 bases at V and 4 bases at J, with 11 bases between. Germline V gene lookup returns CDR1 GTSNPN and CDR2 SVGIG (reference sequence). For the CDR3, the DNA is TGTGCCTGGAGTATACGGGCAAATAATGAAAAACTGTTTTTT. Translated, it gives CAWSIRANNEKLFF.

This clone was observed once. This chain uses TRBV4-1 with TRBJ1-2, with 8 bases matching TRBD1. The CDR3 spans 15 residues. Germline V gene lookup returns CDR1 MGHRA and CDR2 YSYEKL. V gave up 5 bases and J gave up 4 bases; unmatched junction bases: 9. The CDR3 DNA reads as TGCGCCAGCAGCTTACTTGTCGGGACAGGCTATGGCTACACCTTC. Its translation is CASSLLVGTGYGYTF.